These 5 T cell receptor beta chains were sequenced from one sample in a study of blood T cell repertoires in COVID-19 (dated by TCRdb to the early 2020s). Library creation used the immunoSEQ multiplex PCR assay. What TCRdb holds here is the immuneACCESS table cut down to in-frame rearrangements. Part of the clones is not present; checked against another copy, under half of the missing clones reflect an unresolved V gene, and the others are unexplained. This sample is represented by 200,000 to 250,000 clones; 85% of them were singletons. The ten largest clones represent under 2.5% of the sample. Sequencing was carried out using peripheral blood. Receptors were obtained from a woman in her 70s with COVID-19, enrolled during active disease.

The chain employs TRBV9 and TRBJ1-2; 8 bases are shared with TRBD1. CDR1 is SGDLS and CDR2 is YYNGEE in the germline V gene. With 3 bases clipped from V and 6 bases from J, the junction kept 10 bases outside the gene matches. CDR3 length equals 15 residues. CDR3 coding DNA: TGTGCCAGCAGCGCGTCCCGGGACAGGTATGATGGCTACACCTTC. Its translation is CASSASRDRYDGYTF.

This chain joins TRBV18 and TRBJ1-1, with TRBD1 matching over 10 bases. This CDR3 is 16 amino acids long. With 6 bases clipped from V and 2 bases from J, the junction kept 9 bases outside the gene matches. Per germline, CDR1 KGHSH and CDR2 LQKENI. CDR3: CASSPGTGDTNTEAFF. The CDR3 bases are TGTGCCAGCTCGCCTGGGACAGGGGATACTAACACTGAAGCTTTCTTT.

The chain couples TRBV6-6 to TRBJ2-1, with 9 positions matching TRBD1. Trimming took 4 bases from V and 5 from J; bases not matched to a gene: 3. Germline V CDR1 and CDR2: MNHNY, SVGAGI (reference sequence). This CDR3 has 14 amino acids. For the CDR3, the DNA is TGTGCCAGCAGTTCCAGGACAGGGGACAATGAGCAGTTCTTC. Its protein product is CASSSRTGDNEQFF.

The rearrangement links TRBV19 to TRBJ1-5; the match to TRBD1 covers 7 bases. CDR1 is LNHDA, CDR2 SQIVND, per germline (reference sequence). With 9 bases clipped from V and 7 bases from J, the junction kept 15 bases outside the gene matches. The CDR3 covers 15 residues. CDR3 in DNA: TGTGCCAGCCATGACAGGGTTCGAATTTGGCAGCCCCAGCATTTT. It translates to CASHDRVRIWQPQHF.

The chain combines TRBV4-1 with TRBJ1-4; a possible D gene is TRBD1 (5 bases). V lost 1 base and J 7 bases, leaving 16 bases between the germline ends. The germline V gene has CDR1 MGHRA and CDR2 YSYEKL. The CDR3 consists of 16 residues. The CDR3 bases are TGCGCCAGCAGCCAAGCAGGTTCAGGGAGGGGTGAAAAACTGTTTTTT. Its translation: CASSQAGSGRGEKLFF.